Following are 9 T cell receptor beta chains from one sample sequenced in a study of blood T cell repertoires in COVID-19. Sequencing used immunoSEQ multiplex PCR; TCRdb keeps in-frame clones, though not all of them. In the table there are under 200,000 clones, under 80% of which are singletons. The specimen was peripheral blood. These receptor sequences come from a man aged 70-80 years with acute or convalescent COVID-19.

This chain links TRBV28 with TRBJ2-7; 8 nucleotides align to TRBD2. The CDR3 runs 16 residues. V lost 4 bases to trimming and J lost 6 bases; unmatched junction nucleotides: 14. Germline loops: CDR1 MDHEN, CDR2 SYDVKM. DNA for the CDR3: TGTGCCAGCAGTTCCTATCCGGGACTAGTAAAGATCGAGCAGTACTTC. This translates into CASSSYPGLVKIEQYF.

This rearrangement joins TRBV6-1 to TRBJ1-3, with D maybe TRBD1 (6 bases). The ends were cut back, 4 bases at V and 0 bases at J, with 16 bases in the middle. The V gene's germline CDR1 is MNHNS and CDR2 SASEGT. The CDR3 contains 17 residues. Written as DNA, the CDR3 is TGTGCCAGCAGTGCCACTACCATGACAGGCTCTGGAAACACCATATATTTT. Translation: CASSATTMTGSGNTIYF.

This chain joins TRBV27 and TRBJ1-5; D is uncertain. The CDR3 is 14 residues long. CDR1 and CDR2 (germline): MNHEY, SMNVEV (reference sequence). V was clipped by 6 bases and J by 4 bases, with 13 bases between them. This chain's CDR3 is CASRFIGGNQPQHF. The CDR3 DNA follows: TGTGCCAGCAGATTTATTGGCGGGAATCAGCCCCAGCATTTT.

The chain joins TRBV5-1 to TRBJ1-1; perhaps TRBD1 as D (5 bases). The CDR3 runs to 15 residues. V lost 2 bases and J lost 2, with 13 bases in between. CDR1 SGHRS and CDR2 YFSETQ come from the germline V gene. CDR3 in amino acids: CASSFVAGLNTEAFF. DNA of the CDR3: TGCGCCAGCAGCTTTGTAGCAGGGCTTAACACTGAAGCTTTCTTT.

In its sample, this clone was seen a few times. The chain couples TRBV3-1 (or the pseudogene TRBV3-2) to TRBJ1-6, with TRBD1 identical over 8 bases. Unmatched junction bases numbered 10, after V lost 5 bases and J lost 10 bases. Germline V lookup: CDR1 LGHDT, CDR2 YNNKEL (reference sequence). CDR3 length equals 15 residues. The CDR3 DNA reads TGTGCCAGCAGCATAACCCAGGGGGCTCGATCACCCCTCCACTTT. It translates to CASSITQGARSPLHF.

V usage is TRBV13 and J usage is TRBJ1-2, with no clear D. Germline-derived CDR1 and CDR2 are PRHDT and FYEKMQ (reference sequence). V lost 0 bases to trimming and J lost 8 bases, with 13 bases between them. The CDR3 runs 14 residues. For the CDR3, the DNA is TGTGCCAGCAGCTTAGGGGAGGCCAGAGGGGGCTACACCTTC. This encodes CASSLGEARGGYTF.

The gene calls are TRBV19 and TRBJ1-4; 7 nucleotides align to TRBD1. With 3 bases clipped from V and 5 bases from J, the junction kept 3 bases outside the gene matches. The CDR3 has 14 residues. CDR1 and CDR2 from the germline V gene are LNHDA and SQIVND (reference sequence). CDR3 nucleotide sequence: TGTGCCAGTAGTATGGGGGGACAGAATGAAAAACTGTTTTTT. Protein: CASSMGGQNEKLFF.

CDR3 coding DNA: TGTGCCAGCAGCTTAGTGGCGGGGTCTGGGGCCAACGTCCTGACTTTC. This translates into CASSLVAGSGANVLTF. The V call is TRBV7-2, the J call TRBJ2-6, with D perhaps matching TRBD2 (6 bases). Trimming took off 1 base at V and 1 base at J, with 8 bases between the two ends. Looked up from germline, CDR1 is SGHTA and CDR2 is FQGNSA. CDR3 length: 16 amino acids.

This clone was counted a few times. This chain connects TRBV5-1 to TRBJ2-7; D is possibly TRBD1 (6 bases). Germline V gives CDR1 SGHRS, CDR2 YFSETQ. This CDR3 has 15 amino acids. Trimming left V 0 bases short and J 3 bases short, with 13 bases between. This chain's CDR3 is CASSLAGTRGYEQYF. Written as DNA, the CDR3 is TGCGCCAGCAGCTTGGCCGGGACAAGGGGCTACGAGCAGTACTTC.